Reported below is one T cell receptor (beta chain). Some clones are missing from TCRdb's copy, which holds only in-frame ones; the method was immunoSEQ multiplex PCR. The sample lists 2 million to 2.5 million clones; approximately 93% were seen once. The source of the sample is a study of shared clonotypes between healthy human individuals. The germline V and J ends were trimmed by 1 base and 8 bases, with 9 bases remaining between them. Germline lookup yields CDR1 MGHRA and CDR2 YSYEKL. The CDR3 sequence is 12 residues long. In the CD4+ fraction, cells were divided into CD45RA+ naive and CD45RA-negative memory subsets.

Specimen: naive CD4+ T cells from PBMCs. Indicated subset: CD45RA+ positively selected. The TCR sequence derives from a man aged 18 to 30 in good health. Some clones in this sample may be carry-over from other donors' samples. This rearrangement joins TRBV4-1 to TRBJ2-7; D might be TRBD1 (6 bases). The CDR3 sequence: CASSQVRGKQYF. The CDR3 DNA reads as TGCGCCAGCAGCCAAGTCAGGGGAAAGCAGTACTTC.